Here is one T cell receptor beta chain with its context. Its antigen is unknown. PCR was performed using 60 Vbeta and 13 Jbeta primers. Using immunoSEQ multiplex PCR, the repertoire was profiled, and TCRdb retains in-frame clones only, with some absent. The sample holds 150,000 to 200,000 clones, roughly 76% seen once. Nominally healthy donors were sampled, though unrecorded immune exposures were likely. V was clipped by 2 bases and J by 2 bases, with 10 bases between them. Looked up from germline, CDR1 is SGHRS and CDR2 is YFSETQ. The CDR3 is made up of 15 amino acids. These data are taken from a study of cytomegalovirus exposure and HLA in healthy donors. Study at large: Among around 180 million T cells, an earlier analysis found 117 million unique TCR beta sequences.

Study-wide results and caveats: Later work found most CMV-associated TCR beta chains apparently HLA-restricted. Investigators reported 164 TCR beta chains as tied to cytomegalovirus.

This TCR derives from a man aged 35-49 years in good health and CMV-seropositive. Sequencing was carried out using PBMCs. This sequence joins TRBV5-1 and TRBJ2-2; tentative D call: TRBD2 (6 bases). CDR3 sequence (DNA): TGCGCCAGCAGCTTTGACGGGAGCAACACCGGGGAGCTGTTTTTT. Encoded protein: CASSFDGSNTGELFF.